This entry describes one TCR beta chain. The repertoire was sequenced with immunoSEQ multiplex PCR; TCRdb's copy has only in-frame clones and lacks some. Of approximately 390,000 clones detected, just under 90% appear once; the ten largest clones hold roughly a tenth. This sample stems from a study of blood T cell repertoires in COVID-19. For the study at large: There were acute and convalescent COVID-19 samples, and they came from the United States, Italy and Spain. PBMCs, B-cell-depleted T cells, or T cells provided the cDNA or gDNA that made up the material.

Cohort assignment relied on participant-reported clinical history. Before being deemed recovered, Cohort 3 donors had two negative PCRs, clearance, or symptom resolution. The CDR3 runs 10 residues. V was pared by 6 bases and J by 4 bases, with 3 bases between. CDR1 is WNHNN and CDR2 is SYGVQD in the germline V gene (reference sequence). The source is a woman in her 50s who had recovered from COVID-19. V and J are TRBV10-1 and TRBJ1-2; D is unclear. Sequenced input: PBMCs or T cells enriched from blood (not recorded which). In DNA form, the CDR3 reads TGCGCCAGCAGCGTCTATGGCTACACCTTC. Translated: CASSVYGYTF.